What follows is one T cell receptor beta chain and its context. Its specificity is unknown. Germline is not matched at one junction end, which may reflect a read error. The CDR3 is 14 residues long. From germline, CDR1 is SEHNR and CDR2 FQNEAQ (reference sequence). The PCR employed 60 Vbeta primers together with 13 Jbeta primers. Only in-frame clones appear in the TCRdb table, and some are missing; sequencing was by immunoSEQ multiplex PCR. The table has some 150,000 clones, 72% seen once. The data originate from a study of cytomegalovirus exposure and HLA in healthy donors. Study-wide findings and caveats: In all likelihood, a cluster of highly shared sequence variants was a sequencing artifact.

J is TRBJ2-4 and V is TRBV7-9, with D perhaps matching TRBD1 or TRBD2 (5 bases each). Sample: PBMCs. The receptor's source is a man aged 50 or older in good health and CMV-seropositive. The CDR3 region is CSSSLGAAEGIQYF. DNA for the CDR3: TGTTCCAGCAGCTTAGGGGCCGCTGAGGGCATTCAGTACTTC. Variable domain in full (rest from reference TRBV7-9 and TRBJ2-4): DTGVSQNPRHKITKRGQNVTFRCDPISEHNRLYWYRQTLGQGPEFLTYFQNEAQLEKSRLLSDRFSAERPKGSFSTLEIQRTEQGDSAMYLCSSSLGAAEGIQYFGAGTRLSVL.